A selection of T cell receptor beta chains follows, all from one sample in a study of T-cell reconstitution after alpha-beta-depleted transplantation in children. TCRdb re-analysed the PCR reads in MiXCR, keeping a single row per CDR3 protein. The sample includes about 260,000 distinct CDR3 sequences, about 9.9% of them seen just once. Sequenced material: peripheral blood, taken 180 days after TCRalphabeta/CD19-depleted stem cell transplant. The receptors originated from a male patient between 2 and 10 years old who had a stem cell transplant for chronic granulomatous disease, so the T cells may come from the graft donor. The CDR3 runs from the conserved cysteine through the conserved F or W. A D gene is named only where the DNA matches it firmly. Size values are once, few and many counts, or a class for expanded clones, and some rows have none.

TRBV28	TRBJ2-2	-	many	CASSLVNTGELFF	TGTGCCAGCAGCTTGGTGAACACCGGGGAGCTGTTTTTT
TRBV6-5	TRBJ1-4	-	many	CASSYSETGAEKLFF	TGTGCCAGCAGTTACTCGGAGACAGGAGCTGAAAAACTGTTTTTT
TRBV11-2	TRBJ1-2	-	many	CASSAIQAVGYGYTF	TGTGCCAGCAGCGCCATACAGGCGGTGGGCTATGGCTACACCTTC
TRBV18	TRBJ2-1	-	many	CASSPPLGDHSYNEQFF	TGTGCCAGCTCACCACCGCTGGGGGACCACTCCTACAATGAGCAGTTCTTC
TRBV18	TRBJ2-7	TRBD1	few	CASSPRVLDRGPYEQYF	TGTGCCAGCTCACCAAGAGTCCTGGACAGGGGGCCCTACGAGCAGTACTTC
TRBV3-1	TRBJ2-7	TRBD2	-	CACSQGTSGSYEQYF	TGTGCCTGCAGCCAGGGGACTAGCGGCTCCTACGAGCAGTACTTC
TRBV10-3	TRBJ2-7	TRBD2	many	CAISERSGRQNYEQYF	TGTGCCATCAGCGAGCGTAGCGGGAGACAGAACTACGAGCAGTACTTC
TRBV6-1	TRBJ2-6	TRBD2	many	CASSDLAGGSGANVLTF	TGTGCCAGCAGTGACCTAGCGGGGGGTTCTGGGGCCAACGTCCTGACTTTC
TRBV28	TRBJ2-3	-	many	CAIAPSGDPRDTQYF	TGTGCCATCGCCCCTTCCGGAGACCCACGGGATACGCAGTATTTT
TRBV9	TRBJ1-3	-	many	CASSVYDPSQAGNTIYF	TGTGCCAGCAGCGTATATGACCCATCACAAGCCGGAAACACCATATATTTT
TRBV2	TRBJ1-5	-	-	CASTLNKGRINQPQHF	TGTGCCAGCACATTGAACAAGGGGAGAATTAATCAGCCCCAGCATTTT
TRBV28	TRBJ1-2	-	many	CASSLGRHAGYTF	TGTGCCAGCAGTTTAGGGCGACATGCTGGCTACACCTTC
TRBV6-2/TRBV6-3	TRBJ2-7	-	many	CASSYARDTYEQYF	TGTGCCAGCAGTTACGCGAGGGATACCTACGAGCAGTACTTC
TRBV6-2/TRBV6-3	TRBJ2-7	-	many	CASNRLGYEQYF	TGTGCCAGCAATCGACTCGGCTACGAGCAGTACTTC
TRBV5-1	TRBJ2-1	-	many	CASSFQVRNEQFF	TGCGCCAGCAGCTTCCAAGTGCGCAATGAGCAGTTCTTC
TRBV14	TRBJ2-5	-	-	CASSQGTLAPETQYF	TGTGCCAGCAGCCAGGGGACCTTAGCCCCAGAGACCCAGTACTTC
TRBV5-1	TRBJ1-2	-	many	CASSLVQRDYGYTF	TGCGCCAGCAGCTTGGTACAGAGAGACTATGGCTACACCTTC
TRBV9	TRBJ1-1	-	few	CASSVVEVWRSEAFF	TGTGCCAGCAGCGTAGTGGAAGTATGGAGGTCTGAAGCTTTCTTT
TRBV20-1	TRBJ2-4	-	many	CSARDLAAERAKNIQYF	TGCAGTGCTAGAGATCTAGCAGCCGAGCGGGCCAAAAACATTCAGTACTTC
TRBV20-1	TRBJ1-1	TRBD1	many	CSARPRDSNTEAFF	TGCAGTGCTAGACCCCGGGACAGCAACACTGAAGCTTTCTTT
TRBV29-1	TRBJ2-1	TRBD2	many	CSVEGGIAGEGVVGNEQFF	TGCAGCGTTGAAGGTGGCATAGCGGGAGAGGGTGTGGTAGGAAATGAGCAGTTCTTC
TRBV4-1	TRBJ2-2	-	many	CASSQGLGTGELFF	TGCGCCAGCAGCCAAGGCCTTGGAACCGGGGAGCTGTTTTTT
TRBV18	TRBJ2-4	TRBD1	-	CASSPRDRDVGIQYF	TGTGCCAGCTCACCCCGGGACAGGGATGTAGGCATTCAGTACTTC
TRBV6-5	TRBJ2-7	TRBD2	many	CASSYGSGGNYEQYF	TGTGCCAGCAGTTACGGGTCGGGGGGGAACTACGAGCAGTACTTC
TRBV28	TRBJ2-1	TRBD2	-	CASRVRTSGSVIYNEQFF	TGTGCCAGCAGAGTCCGGACTAGCGGGTCTGTCATATACAATGAGCAGTTCTTC
TRBV5-6	TRBJ2-6	-	many	CASSFRLISGANVLTF	TGTGCCAGCAGCTTTAGGCTGATCTCTGGGGCCAACGTCCTGACTTTC
TRBV12-3/TRBV12-4	TRBJ1-1	-	many	CASSFLVGMNTEAFF	TGTGCCAGCAGTTTCCTGGTAGGGATGAACACTGAAGCTTTCTTT
TRBV30	TRBJ1-3	-	-	CAWTESLNSGNTIYF	TGTGCCTGGACTGAGTCTTTGAACTCTGGAAACACCATATATTTT
TRBV29-1	TRBJ1-1	-	many	CSVDTGIEAFF	TGCAGCGTTGACACGGGGATTGAAGCTTTCTTT
TRBV6-6	TRBJ1-2	-	many	CASTLTDWGGYTF	TGTGCCAGCACTCTCACGGATTGGGGAGGCTACACCTTC
TRBV20-1	TRBJ1-1	-	many	CSARPGPAEAFF	TGCAGTGCCCGCCCGGGCCCAGCTGAAGCTTTCTTT
TRBV5-5	TRBJ2-7	-	-	CASGLGRSSYEQYF	TGTGCCAGCGGCTTGGGCCGAAGTTCCTACGAGCAGTACTTC
TRBV7-2	TRBJ2-2	-	many	CASSRDRFNTGELFF	TGTGCCAGCAGCCGCGACAGGTTTAACACCGGGGAGCTGTTTTTT
TRBV18	TRBJ2-1	-	-	CASSPRLAASAYNEQFF	TGTGCCAGCTCACCACGTTTGGCGGCTAGCGCCTACAATGAGCAGTTCTTC
TRBV5-6	TRBJ2-1	TRBD2	many	CASSPQGAGGSWEQFF	TGTGCCAGCAGCCCCCAGGGAGCGGGAGGGTCATGGGAGCAGTTCTTC
TRBV20-1	TRBJ1-1	-	many	CSARSGQPNTEAFF	TGCAGTGCTAGATCCGGACAGCCGAACACTGAAGCTTTCTTT
TRBV4-3	TRBJ2-1	-	many	CASSRLSGSGDEQFF	TGCGCCAGCAGCCGCCTGAGCGGGTCTGGGGATGAGCAGTTCTTC
TRBV28	TRBJ1-2	-	many	CASSFHDRFGYTF	TGTGCCAGCAGTTTCCACGACAGGTTCGGGTACACCTTC
TRBV5-1	TRBJ2-7	-	-	CASSLDQAPYEQYF	TGCGCCAGCAGCTTGGATCAAGCACCCTACGAGCAGTACTTC
TRBV7-9	TRBJ2-3	-	many	CASSLGSGGTDTQYF	TGTGCCAGCAGCTTAGGTTCTGGTGGCACAGATACGCAGTATTTT
TRBV12-3/TRBV12-4	TRBJ2-1	TRBD2	-	CASSLVGLAGALGNEQFF	TGTGCCAGCAGTTTAGTTGGGCTAGCGGGGGCCCTTGGTAATGAGCAGTTCTTC
TRBV7-2	TRBJ1-2	-	many	CASSLESYGYTF	TGTGCCAGCAGCTTAGAATCCTATGGCTACACCTTC
TRBV20-1	TRBJ2-1	-	many	CSARGGDRDRQFF	TGCAGTGCTAGGGGAGGGGACCGGGACAGGCAGTTCTTC
TRBV7-2	TRBJ2-5	-	many	CASSLGGYGKTQYF	TGTGCCAGCAGCTTAGGGGGGTACGGAAAGACCCAGTACTTC
TRBV5-1	TRBJ2-1	TRBD2	-	CASSLDLAGSSYNEQFF	TGCGCCAGCAGCTTGGACCTAGCGGGGAGCTCCTACAATGAGCAGTTCTTC
TRBV29-1	TRBJ2-5	-	many	CSVGDRWYQETQYF	TGCAGCGTTGGCGACAGGTGGTACCAAGAGACCCAGTACTTC
TRBV5-8	TRBJ2-7	TRBD2	many	CASTDTSGRPSYEQYF	TGTGCCAGCACTGATACTAGCGGGCGCCCCTCCTACGAGCAGTACTTC
TRBV12-3/TRBV12-4	TRBJ2-2	-	-	CASSWGSGELFF	TGTGCCAGCAGCTGGGGATCCGGGGAGCTGTTTTTT
TRBV7-9	TRBJ2-1	-	many	CASSEKNEQFF	TGTGCCAGCAGCGAGAAGAATGAGCAGTTCTTC
TRBV28	TRBJ2-2	-	few	CASSWIELGELFF	TGTGCCAGCAGTTGGATAGAGCTCGGGGAGCTGTTTTTT
TRBV12-3/TRBV12-4	TRBJ2-7	-	many	CASSLQDGRVEQYF	TGTGCCAGCAGTTTACAAGACGGTAGAGTGGAGCAGTACTTC